These 13 T cell receptor beta chains share one sample of origin, sequenced in a study of T cells in Graves' hyperthyroidism and ophthalmopathy. Amplification targeted TCR beta CDR3 regions from RNA transcripts. The study used the HTBI primer set for a first-round RT-PCR of the TCR CDR3. Each CDR3 protein is one row after TCRdb ran MiXCR on the multiplex PCR reads. Of about 290,000 distinct CDR3 sequences in the sample, around a fifth were seen once. Input material: blood. The receptors were sampled from a man aged 50 to 59 with Graves' ophthalmopathy.

This chain uses TRBV2 with TRBJ2-3, with TRBD2 identical over 10 bases. The J segment lost 10 bases and the V segment lost 2 bases, leaving 15 bases of the junction unmatched. The CDR3 has 17 residues. Germline values: CDR1 SNHLY, CDR2 FYNNEI. This CDR3 reads CASSERRSGRAGRPQYF. CDR3 nucleotides: TGTGCCAGCAGTGAACGGCGGAGCGGGAGGGCCGGCCGTCCGCAGTATTTT.

Only a few counts were recorded for this clonotype. The chain carries TRBV2 and TRBJ2-7; TRBD2 matches 8 bases. The CDR3 is 16 amino acids. The junction had 15 bases not matched to a gene; V was cut back by 5 bases and J by 6 bases. CDR1 and CDR2 from the germline V gene are SNHLY and FYNNEI. CDR3 region: CASSFKSRGTSGEQYF. DNA for the CDR3: TGTGCCAGCAGTTTCAAGTCGCGGGGGACTAGTGGCGAGCAGTACTTC.

This clonotype has a count of ten or more. The rearrangement uses TRBV20-1 and TRBJ2-5; D unresolved. Germline V gene sequence: CDR1 DFQATT, CDR2 SNEGSKA (reference sequence). V was cut by 5 bases and J by 4 bases, with 14 bases left in between. The CDR3 spans 13 residues. The CDR3 here is CSARRRLGETQYF. CDR3 sequence (DNA): TGCAGTGCTCGCCGGCGCTTAGGAGAGACCCAGTACTTC.

This clonotype was counted many times. The rearrangement uses TRBV20-1 and TRBJ2-1; a weak D match, TRBD2 (6 bases). V was clipped by 3 bases and J by 9 bases, with 18 bases between them. Germline V gives CDR1 DFQATT, CDR2 SNEGSKA (reference sequence). The CDR3 is made up of 14 amino acids. The CDR3 spells CSASNTGEPIEQFF. The CDR3 nucleotides read TGCAGTGCTAGTAATACGGGAGAGCCTATTGAGCAGTTCTTC.

This clonotype was seen repeatedly, ten times or more. The gene calls are TRBV28 and TRBJ1-5; TRBD1 aligns across 7 bases. Germline V gene data show CDR1 as MDHEN and CDR2 as SYDVKM. CDR3 length: 17 amino acids. Unmatched junction bases numbered 10, after V lost 2 bases and J lost 3 bases. CDR3 in amino acids: CASSLIRRDRDNQPQHF. In DNA, the CDR3 is TGTGCCAGCAGTTTAATCCGCCGGGACAGAGACAATCAGCCCCAGCATTTT.

This clonotype was counted between two and nine times. V usage is TRBV12-3 or TRBV12-4 and J usage is TRBJ2-2; the match to TRBD2 covers 9 bases. The J segment lost 7 bases and the V segment lost 6 bases, leaving 12 bases of the junction unmatched. The CDR3 spans 16 residues. The CDR3 spells CASRKIAGAGGGELFF. The CDR3 bases are TGTGCCAGCAGGAAGATAGCGGGAGCGGGGGGCGGGGAGCTGTTTTTT.

The genes are TRBV19 and TRBJ2-5, with 7 bases aligning to TRBD2. The trim removed 6 bases at V and 4 bases at J, leaving 8 bases unmatched. The CDR3 is made up of 14 amino acids. Germline V gene lookup returns CDR1 LNHDA and CDR2 SQIVND (reference sequence). The DNA of the CDR3 is TGTGCCAGTAGCTCGACTTGGGGGGGAGAGACCCAGTACTTC. It translates to CASSSTWGGETQYF.

The chain is built from TRBV5-1 and TRBJ2-2, with D perhaps TRBD2 (5 bases). V was pared by 0 bases and J by 4 bases, with 13 bases between. CDR3 size: 16 residues. In germline, CDR1 is SGHRS, CDR2 YFSETQ. The CDR3 DNA is TGCGCCAGCAGCTTGGTTGGGGAGTCGGTCACCGGGGAGCTGTTTTTT. Encoded protein: CASSLVGESVTGELFF.

V is TRBV6-1 and J is TRBJ1-2; 10 bases line up with TRBD1. CDR1 is MNHNS, CDR2 SASEGT, per germline. The ends lost 8 bases at V and 6 bases at J; junction bases unmatched: 6. This CDR3 is 13 amino acids long. CDR3 sequence: CASRGQGLDGYTF. CDR3 sequence (DNA): TGTGCCAGCCGGGGACAGGGGTTGGATGGCTACACCTTC.

The CDR3 coding sequence is TGTGCCAGCAGCCAAGGGATCGGACTAGCGGGTAGGGAGCAGTACTTC. Encoded protein: CASSQGIGLAGREQYF. The J gene is TRBJ2-7, the V gene TRBV3-1, with 11 positions matching TRBD2. Trimming cost V 1 base and J 7 bases; bases outside gene matches: 9. Looked up from germline, CDR1 is LGHDT and CDR2 is YNNKEL (reference sequence). The CDR3 is 16 residues long.

There are many counts of this clonotype. This chain links TRBV28 with TRBJ2-5, with D possibly being TRBD2 (6 bases). This CDR3 contains 15 residues. V gave up 4 bases and J gave up 2 bases, with 14 bases separating them. Germline CDR1 MDHEN, CDR2 SYDVKM. CDR3 region: CASSWREAPQETQYF. As DNA, the CDR3 is TGTGCCAGCAGTTGGAGGGAGGCCCCACAAGAGACCCAGTACTTC.

This clonotype was counted ten times or more. This rearrangement joins TRBV2 to TRBJ1-2, with D perhaps matching TRBD1 (5 bases). V lost 6 bases, J lost 3 bases, and 14 bases lay in between. The length of the CDR3 is 14 residues. Germline CDR1 and CDR2: SNHLY and FYNNEI. This CDR3 is CASSVRQTHYGYTF. The CDR3, as DNA: TGTGCCAGCAGCGTTCGACAGACGCACTATGGCTACACCTTC.

This clonotype was detected many times. V gene TRBV7-9 combines with J gene TRBJ2-1; D gene unclear. Per the germline V gene, CDR1 is SEHNR and CDR2 is FQNEAQ (reference sequence). Deletions cut 6 bases from V and 9 bases from J, with 9 bases between. There are 11 residues in the CDR3. This CDR3 is CASSGMGEQFF. In DNA form, the CDR3 reads TGTGCCAGCAGTGGAATGGGTGAGCAGTTCTTC.